This T cell receptor beta chain derives from a study of PD-L1 blockade in urothelial cancer. Sequencing was performed with immunoSEQ multiplex PCR; in TCRdb, only in-frame clones are kept and a portion is missing. The sample lists over 75,000 clones, roughly 84% occurring once. As for time point: pretreatment peripheral blood. This CDR3 region has 13 residues. Deletions cut 4 bases from V and 3 bases from J, with 13 bases between. CDR1 is GTSNPN and CDR2 is SVGIG in the germline V gene (reference sequence). The rearrangement links TRBV30 to TRBJ2-7; TRBD1 is a possible D gene (6 bases). This receptor was identified in a man aged 55 to 70 with urothelial cancer. Sequenced here: PBMCs, sampled around atezolizumab (anti-PD-L1) treatment. The CDR3 DNA is TGTGCCTGGAACACTGGACAGAGCTACGAGCAGTACTTC. It encodes CAWNTGQSYEQYF.